What follows are 27 T cell receptor beta chains derived from one specimen sequenced in a study of T cells in women clearing cervical HPV infection. Using immunoSEQ multiplex PCR, the repertoire was profiled, and TCRdb retains in-frame clones only, with some absent. This sample's table reports about 34,000 clones. Sample: blood buffy coat. The receptors were sampled from a woman aged 18 to 75 with a cervical HPV16 infection that either progressed to CIN3+ or cleared (not recorded which).

As to this clone: Sequencing ends 3 residues short of the CDR3 end; the germline J gene provides the rest. The chain uses TRBV7-6 and TRBJ2-7; 9 bases agree with TRBD2. V was pared by 1 base and J by 2 bases, with 6 bases of the junction left unmatched. There are 16 residues in the CDR3. Germline V CDR1 and CDR2: SGHVS, FNYEAQ. CDR3 DNA, as far as it was read: TGTGCCAGCAGCTTAGGTTTAGCGGGGGAAACCTACGAG. Translated: CASSLGLAGETYE. The entire CDR3 sequence reads CASSLGLAGETYEQYF.

Regarding this clone: The CDR3 is cut off 3 residues early in the read; its end comes from the germline J gene. The chain has TRBV5-4 and TRBJ1-1; 9 bases align to TRBD1. There are 15 residues in the CDR3. The germline gives CDR1 SGHNT, CDR2 YYREEE (reference sequence). V was clipped by 7 bases and J by 1 base; unmatched bases: 8. Incomplete CDR3 DNA: TGTGCCAGCTCCCCCGACAGGGGGAGGAACACTGAA. This translates into CASSPDRGRNTE. Given in full, the CDR3 is CASSPDRGRNTEAFF.

Remarks on this clone: The CDR3 goes on 3 residues after the read ends, and that part is filled in from the germline J gene. The rearrangement uses TRBV19 and TRBJ1-1; D gene unclear. Germline V gives CDR1 LNHDA, CDR2 SQIVND (reference sequence). The V and J ends lost 4 bases and 2 bases respectively, with 5 bases between them. The length of the CDR3 is 12 residues. The part of the CDR3 DNA that was read is TGTGCCAGTAGTAGCAGAAACACTGAA. It translates to CASSSRNTE. The CDR3 reads in full as CASSSRNTEAFF.

Of note for this clone: Read data end 3 residues before the CDR3 end; the end is taken from the germline J gene. The chain uses TRBV7-8 and TRBJ2-2, with 9 bases lining up with TRBD1. The CDR3 spans 16 residues. Germline assignment: CDR1 SGHVS and CDR2 FQNEAQ. CDR3 DNA (partial): TGTGCCAGCAGCTTAGGGACAGGGGTTGGTAATGAAAAG. This codes for CASSLGTGVGNEK. The complete CDR3 protein is CASSLGTGVGNEKLFF. Full variable domain (missing parts from reference TRBV7-8 and TRBJ2-2): GAGVSQSPRYKVAKRGQDVALRCDPISGHVSLFWYQQALGQGPEFLTYFQNEAQLDKSGLPSDRFFAERPEGSVSTLKIQRTQQEDSAVYLCASSLGTGVGNEKLFFGEGSRLTVL.

The covered CDR3 bases are TGTGCCACCAACAGGGGAGGTTGGGACACTGAA. Translated: CATNRGGWDTE. From start to end, the CDR3 is CATNRGGWDTEAFF. The chain recombines TRBV2 with TRBJ1-1, with 7 bases lining up with TRBD1. The read is 3 residues too short to cover the CDR3 end, so that end is filled in from the germline J gene. Germline loops: CDR1 SNHLY, CDR2 FYNNEI. V gave up 10 bases and J gave up 3 bases; unmatched junction bases: 11. The CDR3 totals 14 residues. The full variable domain, rest sourced from reference TRBV2 and TRBJ1-1, is EPEVTQTPSHQVTQMGQEVILRCVPISNHLYFYWYRQILGQKVEFLVSFYNNEISEKSEIFDDQFSVERPDGSNFTLKIRSTKLEDSAMYFCATNRGGWDTEAFFGQGTRLTVV.

A remark on this clone: With the read ending 3 residues before the CDR3 end, the germline J gene is used to fill in that end. The rearrangement joins TRBV6-1 to TRBJ2-5, with 8 bases aligning to TRBD2. In germline, CDR1 is MNHNS, CDR2 SASEGT. The CDR3 length is 15 residues. Trimming cost V 3 bases and J 5 bases; bases outside gene matches: 8. Partial CDR3 DNA: TGTGCCAGCAGTGACGGGACTAGTGATAGGGAGACC. Translated: CASSDGTSDRET. In full, the CDR3 reads CASSDGTSDRETQYF.

Concerning this clone: The CDR3 is cut off 3 residues early in the read; its end comes from the germline J gene. The chain joins TRBV11-2 to TRBJ2-1, with 8 bases that match TRBD2. Germline-derived CDR1 and CDR2 are SGHAT and FQNNGV. Unmatched junction bases numbered 8, after V lost 6 bases and J lost 7 bases. The CDR3 spans 14 residues. Incomplete CDR3 DNA: TGTGCCAGCAGTCTATCCCGGGGGGGAAATGAG. Its protein product is CASSLSRGGNE. The full CDR3 sequence reads CASSLSRGGNEQFF.

In regard to this clone: The CDR3 goes on 3 residues after the read ends, and that part is filled in from the germline J gene. V usage is TRBV30 and J usage is TRBJ2-3, with 8 bases aligning to TRBD2. V lost 8 bases, J lost 1 base, and 14 bases stayed unmatched. Germline-derived CDR1 and CDR2 are GTSNPN and SVGIG (reference sequence). This CDR3 is built from 16 residues. CDR3 bases read: TGTGCCGGAAGACTCTTGCGGGGGGTACGCACAGATACG. This sequence encodes CAGRLLRGVRTDT. The CDR3 in its entirety is CAGRLLRGVRTDTQYF.

About this clone itself: The CDR3 end is not reached by the read, which stops 3 residues before it; the germline J gene fills it in. This chain joins TRBV5-1 and TRBJ2-3, with TRBD1 as a possible D gene (6 bases). V was pared by 3 bases and J by 5 bases, with 16 bases between. The length of the CDR3 is 15 residues. The germline gives CDR1 SGHRS, CDR2 YFSETQ. CDR3 DNA (partial): TGCGCCAGCAGCTCCTACAGGGTCGGTAAAGATACG. This encodes CASSSYRVGKDT. In full, the CDR3 is CASSSYRVGKDTQYF. The whole variable domain, remainder taken from reference TRBV5-1 and TRBJ2-3, is KAGVTQTPRYLIKTRGQQVTLSCSPISGHRSVSWYQQTPGQGLQFLFEYFSETQRNKGNFPGRFSGRQFSNSRSEMNVSTLELGDSALYLCASSSYRVGKDTQYFGPGTRLTVL.

CDR3: CASSLGTSAVRGDTQYF. The sequenced part of the CDR3 DNA is TGCGCCAGCAGCTTGGGGACTAGCGCCGTGCGTGGAGATACC. V is TRBV5-1 and J is TRBJ2-5, with TRBD2 matching 9 bases. Read sequence stops 3 residues before the CDR3 end, and the germline J gene provides the missing end. Germline assignment: CDR1 SGHRS and CDR2 YFSETQ. The CDR3 runs to 17 residues.

Partial CDR3 DNA: TGTGCCAGCAGTGATTGGACAGGGGTGAGCGAG. Translated, it gives CASSDWTGVSE. The full-length CDR3 reads as CASSDWTGVSEQYF. The chain uses TRBV2 and TRBJ2-7; TRBD1 aligns across 9 bases. The observed sequence ends 3 residues before the CDR3 terminus, with the missing tail filled in from the germline J gene. The V segment lost 3 bases and the J segment 6 bases; nucleotides outside the gene matches: 6. In germline, CDR1 is SNHLY, CDR2 FYNNEI. The CDR3 totals 14 residues.

Incomplete CDR3 DNA: TGCAGTGCTAGAGACTATAGGGGGAATACG. Protein: CSARDYRGNT. The complete CDR3 sequence is CSARDYRGNTQYF. The chain combines TRBV20-1 with TRBJ2-3; a possible D gene is TRBD1 (6 bases). The CDR3 goes on 3 residues after the read ends, and that part is filled in from the germline J gene. Germline values: CDR1 DFQATT, CDR2 SNEGSKA (reference sequence). The CDR3 is 13 amino acids. V was clipped by 0 bases and J by 7 bases, with 11 bases between them.

With respect to this clone: The CDR3 is cut off 3 residues early in the read; its end comes from the germline J gene. The rearrangement links TRBV5-1 to TRBJ2-5; possibly TRBD2 for D (7 bases). The CDR3 loop spans 15 amino acids. Looked up from germline, CDR1 is SGHRS and CDR2 is YFSETQ. CDR3 sequence reads: CASSWGGPSTDTQYF. The sequenced CDR3 bases are TGCGCCAGCAGCTGGGGGGGCCCCAGCACAGATACC. The full variable domain, completed using reference TRBV5-1 and TRBJ2-5, is KAGVTQTPRYLIKTRGQQVTLSCSPISGHRSVSWYQQTPGQGLQFLFEYFSETQRNKGNFPGRFSGRQFSNSRSEMNVSTLELGDSALYLCASSWGGPSTDTQYFGPGTRLLVL.

As regards this clone: With the read ending 3 residues before the CDR3 end, the germline J gene is used to fill in that end. This chain connects TRBV7-9 to TRBJ1-1, with 8 positions matching TRBD1. Germline V CDR1 and CDR2: SEHNR, FQNEAQ (reference sequence). The V gene end was trimmed by 10 bases and the J gene end by 4 bases; junction bases not matched to a gene: 11. This CDR3 is built from 14 residues. The CDR3 here is CAIRSQGAVTEAFF. The DNA read from the CDR3 is TGTGCCATCCGGAGTCAGGGGGCGGTCACTGAA.

Concerning this clone: Read coverage stops 3 residues before the CDR3 terminus; the germline J gene supplies the remainder. The gene calls are TRBV19 and TRBJ1-5; no definite D call. From germline, CDR1 is LNHDA and CDR2 SQIVND (reference sequence). CDR3 size: 14 residues. Deletions cut 7 bases from V and 4 bases from J, with 14 bases between. The part of the CDR3 DNA that was read is TGTGCCAGTAAGTTTCGAACAGAGAATCAGCCC. Translation gives CASKFRTENQP. The full CDR3 is CASKFRTENQPQHF.

Details on this clone: The read finishes 3 residues shy of the CDR3 end, and the germline J gene is used to complete it. The rearrangement links TRBV5-6 to TRBJ2-7; D unclear. From germline, CDR1 is SGHDT and CDR2 YYEEEE. The V end lost 2 bases, the J end lost 3 bases, and 12 bases lay between the germline ends. This CDR3 is 14 amino acids long. CDR3 region: CASSFYSLDYEQYF. CDR3 DNA, as far as it was read: TGTGCCAGCAGCTTTTATAGCCTGGACTACGAG.

A word on this clone: The read comes to an end 3 residues before the CDR3 does, leaving the germline J gene to fill in the end. This chain connects TRBV7-8 to TRBJ1-5; no clear D gene. V gave up 4 bases and J gave up 5 bases, with 15 bases separating them. Looked up from germline, CDR1 is SGHVS and CDR2 is FQNEAQ. CDR3 length: 15 amino acids. The CDR3 loop is CASSYTEGWYQPQHF. The sequenced part of the CDR3 DNA is TGTGCCAGCAGCTACACCGAGGGTTGGTATCAGCCC.

The sequenced part of the CDR3 DNA is TGCAGTGCTCGGACAGGGGCCAATCAGCCC. This translates into CSARTGANQP. From start to end, the CDR3 is CSARTGANQPQHF. The rearrangement links TRBV20-1 to TRBJ1-5; 9 nucleotides match TRBD1. The sequenced fragment ends 3 residues before the CDR3 boundary, so the rest is inferred from the germline J gene. The junction had 2 bases not matched to a gene; V was cut back by 5 bases and J by 3 bases. Per the germline V gene, CDR1 is DFQATT and CDR2 is SNEGSKA (reference sequence). There are 13 residues in the CDR3.

With regard to this clone: The read comes to an end 3 residues before the CDR3 does, leaving the germline J gene to fill in the end. The J gene is TRBJ1-2, the V gene TRBV10-3; D may be TRBD1 (5 bases). V lost 2 bases to trimming and J lost 5 bases, with 9 bases between them. Per the germline V gene, CDR1 is ENHRY and CDR2 is SYGVKD. The CDR3 is 13 residues long. The DNA read from the CDR3 is TGTGCCATCAGTGAGGACAGCAGATATGGC. Encoded protein: CAISEDSRYG. The whole CDR3 protein reads CAISEDSRYGYTF.

Of note for this clone: The sequenced fragment ends 3 residues before the CDR3 boundary, so the rest is inferred from the germline J gene. The chain couples TRBV2 to TRBJ2-2, with 7 bases fitting TRBD2. This CDR3 has 15 residues. V lost 1 base and J lost 6; bases outside the gene matches: 5. Germline V lookup: CDR1 SNHLY, CDR2 FYNNEI. The sequenced part of the CDR3 DNA is TGTGCCAGCAGTGAAGGGCAGGCGGGGGCCGGGGAG. Amino acids: CASSEGQAGAGE. The full CDR3 protein reads CASSEGQAGAGELFF. Full variable domain (remainder filled in from reference TRBV2 and TRBJ2-2): EPEVTQTPSHQVTQMGQEVILRCVPISNHLYFYWYRQILGQKVEFLVSFYNNEISEKSEIFDDQFSVERPDGSNFTLKIRSTKLEDSAMYFCASSEGQAGAGELFFGEGSRLTVL.

Incomplete CDR3 DNA: TGCAGTGCTGTCCAGGGTGGACCCAATTCACCA. Its translation: CSAVQGGPNSP. The whole CDR3 protein is CSAVQGGPNSPLFF. The rearrangement joins TRBV20-1 to TRBJ1-4; weak D call: TRBD1 (5 bases). The read falls 3 residues short of the CDR3 end, and the missing part is taken from the germline J gene. The V gene's germline CDR1 is DFQATT and CDR2 SNEGSKA (reference sequence). The CDR3 extends over 14 amino acids.

Details on this clone: From the germline J gene comes the end of the CDR3, since the read stops 3 residues before it. The chain carries TRBV18 and TRBJ2-3, with 8 bases aligning to TRBD1. Germline CDR1 and CDR2: KGHSH and LQKENI. The CDR3 length is 13 residues. The covered CDR3 bases are TGTGCCAGCTCAGTCAGGGGGCAAGAGACG. Translating it yields CASSVRGQET. The entire CDR3 protein is CASSVRGQETQYF. The variable domain in full, with the rest retrieved from reference TRBV18 and TRBJ2-3, is NAGVMQNPRHLVRRRGQEARLRCSPMKGHSHVYWYRQLPEEGLKFMVYLQKENIIDESGMPKERFSAEFPKEGPSILRIQQVVRGDSAAYFCASSVRGQETQYFGPGTRLTVL.

Worth noting for this clone: The CDR3 end lies 3 residues beyond the end of the read and is filled in from the germline J gene. The chain combines TRBV10-3 with TRBJ1-1; weak D call: TRBD1 (5 bases). CDR3 length: 11 residues. From germline, CDR1 is ENHRY and CDR2 SYGVKD. Trimming left V 8 bases short and J 3 bases short, with 7 bases between. The part of the CDR3 DNA that was read is TGTGCCATCCGCAGGGACACTGAA. Its translation: CAIRRDTE. The CDR3 as a whole reads CAIRRDTEAFF.

As for this clone: The read terminates 3 residues ahead of where the CDR3 ends, so the germline J gene completes it. This CDR3 is also generated by other DNA sequences in the sample. The chain links TRBV12-5 to TRBJ1-6; TRBD1 matches at 7 bases. Germline V CDR1 and CDR2: LGHNT, FRNRAP. The CDR3 is 16 residues long. V was pared by 2 bases and J by 4 bases, with 5 bases of the junction left unmatched. The CDR3 loop is CASGLLDRAYNSPLHF. The covered CDR3 bases are TGTGCTAGTGGTTTGCTAGACAGGGCATATAATTCACCC.

Worth noting for this clone: The read terminates 3 residues ahead of where the CDR3 ends, so the germline J gene completes it. The gene calls are TRBV19 and TRBJ1-1; D not resolved. Germline loops: CDR1 LNHDA, CDR2 SQIVND (reference sequence). The CDR3 covers 15 residues. This CDR3 is CASSEGAVTNEKAFF. The part of the CDR3 DNA that was read is TGTGCCAGTAGTGAAGGAGCCGTAACTAATGAAAAA. Full variable domain (rest looked up from reference TRBV19 and TRBJ1-1): DGGITQSPKYLFRKEGQNVTLSCEQNLNHDAMYWYRQDPGQGLRLIYYSQIVNDFQKGDIAEGYSVSREKKESFPLTVTSAQKNPTAFYLCASSEGAVTNEKAFFGQGTRLTVV.

Points on this clone: The read terminates 3 residues before the CDR3 end, so the remaining end is supplied by the germline J gene. The J gene is TRBJ2-7, the V gene TRBV30, with a tentative D call TRBD1 (5 bases). The germline gives CDR1 GTSNPN, CDR2 SVGIG (reference sequence). The CDR3 is made up of 16 amino acids. The V end lost 2 bases, the J end lost 3 bases, and 20 bases lay between the germline ends. This CDR3 is CAWSLGAAGNGYEQYF. CDR3 bases read: TGTGCCTGGAGTTTAGGCGCCGCAGGGAACGGCTACGAG.

On this clone itself: The read terminates 3 residues ahead of where the CDR3 ends, so the germline J gene completes it. The V gene is TRBV7-9, the J gene TRBJ2-2, with D maybe TRBD2 (6 bases). CDR3 length: 15 residues. Trimming shortened V by 5 bases and J by 4 bases, and 14 bases separated the two germline ends. Germline V gene data show CDR1 as SEHNR and CDR2 as FQNEAQ (reference sequence). The CDR3: CASSLRLDGTGELFF. Partial CDR3 DNA: TGTGCCAGCAGCCTCCGACTAGATGGCACCGGGGAG.